Included here is one T cell receptor beta chain sequence, with context. The antigen remains undetermined. The data are from a study of cytomegalovirus exposure and HLA in healthy donors. V shed 5 bases, J shed 8 bases, and the junction held 9 bases outside the gene matches. The CDR3 spans 14 residues. Germline CDR1 reads SQVTM; CDR2 reads ANQGSEA. Overall study findings and caveats: HLA alleles were associated with 16,951 TCR beta sequences in a later analysis at 0.05 false discovery rate. An analysis done earlier found most TCR beta V segments productive about 90% or about 30% of the time.

Both 60 Vbeta primers and 13 Jbeta primers went into the PCR. Generated by immunoSEQ multiplex PCR, the TCRdb table keeps only in-frame clones and is missing some. This repertoire shows fewer than 200,000 clones, under 90% found once; its top ten account for roughly 1.5%. This TCR came from a male donor in good health and CMV-seronegative. The sequenced material came from PBMCs. J is TRBJ1-6 and V is TRBV29-1; 7 bases are a match to TRBD1. The CDR3 DNA is TGCAGCGTTACGTACACAGGGGTAGATTCACCCCTCCACTTT. Its protein product is CSVTYTGVDSPLHF.